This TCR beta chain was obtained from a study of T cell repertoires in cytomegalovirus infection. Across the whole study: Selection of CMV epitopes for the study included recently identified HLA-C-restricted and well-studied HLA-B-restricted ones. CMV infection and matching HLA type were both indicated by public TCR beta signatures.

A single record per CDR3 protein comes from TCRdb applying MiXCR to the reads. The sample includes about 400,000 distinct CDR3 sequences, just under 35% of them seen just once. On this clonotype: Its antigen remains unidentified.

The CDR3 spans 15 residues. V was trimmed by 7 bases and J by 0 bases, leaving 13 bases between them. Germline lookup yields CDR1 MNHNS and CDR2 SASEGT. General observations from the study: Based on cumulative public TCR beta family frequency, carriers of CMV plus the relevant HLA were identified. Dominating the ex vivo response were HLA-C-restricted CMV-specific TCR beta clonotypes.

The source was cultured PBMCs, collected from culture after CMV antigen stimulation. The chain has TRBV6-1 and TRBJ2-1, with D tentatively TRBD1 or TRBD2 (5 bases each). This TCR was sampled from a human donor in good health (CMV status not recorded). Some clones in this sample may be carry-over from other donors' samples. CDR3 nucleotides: TGTGCCAGCACCGCGAGGGGACCCTCCTACAATGAGCAGTTCTTC. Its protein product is CASTARGPSYNEQFF.